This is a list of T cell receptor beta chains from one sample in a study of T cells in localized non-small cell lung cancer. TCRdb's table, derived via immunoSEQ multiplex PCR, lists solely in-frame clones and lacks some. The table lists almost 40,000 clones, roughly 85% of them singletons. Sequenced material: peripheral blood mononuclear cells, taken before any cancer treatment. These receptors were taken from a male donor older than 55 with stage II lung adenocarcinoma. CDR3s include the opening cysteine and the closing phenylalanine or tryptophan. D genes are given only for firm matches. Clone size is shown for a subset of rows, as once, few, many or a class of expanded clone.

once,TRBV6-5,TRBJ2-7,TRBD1,TGTGCCAGCAGTTACGACAGGGATAGGTACGAGCAGTACTTC,CASSYDRDRYEQYF
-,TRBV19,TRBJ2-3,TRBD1,TGTGCCAGTAGTACGGACAGGAGAGATACGCAGTATTTT,CASSTDRRDTQYF
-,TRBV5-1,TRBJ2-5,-,TGCGCCAGCAGCTTGGAAGGGAGAGAGACCCAGTACTTC,CASSLEGRETQYF
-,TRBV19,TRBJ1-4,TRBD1,TGTGCCAGTAGTCTGTCGGGACAGGGATATGAAAAACTGTTTTTT,CASSLSGQGYEKLFF
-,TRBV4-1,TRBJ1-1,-,TGCGCCAGCAGCCAAGATAACGCGGGGGGCAAGAACACTGAAGCTTTCTTT,CASSQDNAGGKNTEAFF
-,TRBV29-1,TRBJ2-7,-,TGCAGCGCCACCTCAGACGTGGGCGAGCAGTACTTC,CSATSDVGEQYF
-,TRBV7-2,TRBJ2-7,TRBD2,TGTGCCAGCAGCGACCTAGCGGGGTACGAGCAGTACTTC,CASSDLAGYEQYF
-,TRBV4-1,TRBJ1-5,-,TGCGCCAGCAGCCAAGGTGAGCCAGCCCGACAGCCCCAGCATTTT,CASSQGEPARQPQHF
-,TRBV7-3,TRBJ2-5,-,TGTGCCAGCAGCACTACAGGAGGTTCGGAGACCCAGTACTTC,CASSTTGGSETQYF
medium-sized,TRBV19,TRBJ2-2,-,TGTGCCAGCCACACCACCGGGGAGCTGTTTTTT,CASHTTGELFF
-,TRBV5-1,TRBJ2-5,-,TGCGCCAGCAGCTTGAGCAGGGAGACCCAGTACTTC,CASSLSRETQYF
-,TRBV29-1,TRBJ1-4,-,TGCAGCGTTGTAGTAGTCGATGAAAAACTGTTTTTT,CSVVVVDEKLFF
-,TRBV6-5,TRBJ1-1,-,TGTGCCAGCAGTCCTATAAGAGGGAACACTGAAGCTTTCTTT,CASSPIRGNTEAFF
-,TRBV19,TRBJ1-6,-,TGTGCCAGTTCGGCGGTGGGGAATTCACCCCTCCACTTT,CASSAVGNSPLHF
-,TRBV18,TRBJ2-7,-,TGTGCCAGCTCACCACAGGCAGACAGTAACTACTACGAGCAGTACTTC,CASSPQADSNYYEQYF
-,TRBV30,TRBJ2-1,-,TGTGCCTGGATTCCGGATACCTCCAATGAGCAGTTCTTC,CAWIPDTSNEQFF
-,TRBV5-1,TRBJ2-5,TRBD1,TGCGCCAGCAGCGGGGGGACAGGGGGCTACCAAGAGACCCAGTACTTC,CASSGGTGGYQETQYF
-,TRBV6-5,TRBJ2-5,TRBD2,TGTGCCAGCAGTTACTCCGGGACTAGCGGGAGAGAGACCCAGTACTTC,CASSYSGTSGRETQYF
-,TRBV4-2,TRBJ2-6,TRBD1,TGTGCCAGCAGCCTCCGGACAGGGGCGGAATCTGGGGCCAACGTCCTGACTTTC,CASSLRTGAESGANVLTF
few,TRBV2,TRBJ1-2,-,TGTGCCAGCAGTGAACTGGACGCTGGAAGCTATGGCTACACCTTC,CASSELDAGSYGYTF
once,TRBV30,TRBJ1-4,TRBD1,TGTGCCTGGAGCAGGGGACAGTACGAAAAACTGTTTTTT,CAWSRGQYEKLFF
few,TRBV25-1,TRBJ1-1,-,TGTGCCAGCAGTGATGGAGTGAACACTGAAGCTTTCTTT,CASSDGVNTEAFF
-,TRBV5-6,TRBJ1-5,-,TGTGCCAGCAGCTTGGCGGGGGGCGTCAATCAGCCCCAGCATTTT,CASSLAGGVNQPQHF
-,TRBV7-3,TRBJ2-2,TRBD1,TGTGCCAGCAGCTTAAATTTCGGGCAGGGGGACACCGGGGAGCTGTTTTTT,CASSLNFGQGDTGELFF
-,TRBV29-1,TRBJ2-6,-,TGCAGCGTGATGGCCAGGGTCTCTGGGGCCAACGTCCTGACTTTC,CSVMARVSGANVLTF
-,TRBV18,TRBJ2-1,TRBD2,TGTGCCAGCTCACCAGGACTAGCGGGAACCTACAATGAGCAGTTCTTC,CASSPGLAGTYNEQFF
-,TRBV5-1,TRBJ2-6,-,TGCGCCAGCAGCGTTACAGGGTCTGGGGCCAACGTCCTGACTTTC,CASSVTGSGANVLTF
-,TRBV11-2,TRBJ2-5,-,TGTGCCAGCAGCTTAGTCAAGATCCAAGAGACCCAGTACTTC,CASSLVKIQETQYF
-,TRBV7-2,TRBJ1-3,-,TGTGCCAGCAGCTATCAGGGTTCTGGAAACACCATATATTTT,CASSYQGSGNTIYF
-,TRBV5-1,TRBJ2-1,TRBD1,TGCGCCAGCAGCTTTTCCTCGCCAACAGGGGGCGATGAGCAGTTCTTC,CASSFSSPTGGDEQFF
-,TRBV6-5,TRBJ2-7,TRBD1,TGTGCCAGCGGACCCAAGGGGGCTGGTAGCGAGCAGTACTTC,CASGPKGAGSEQYF
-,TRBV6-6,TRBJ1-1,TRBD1,TGTGCCAGCAGGTCAGGGGGTATCATGAACACTGAAGCTTTCTTT,CASRSGGIMNTEAFF
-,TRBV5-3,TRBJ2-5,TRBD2,TGTGCCAGAAGCTTGGGAGGGGAGGAGCGGGAGACGGGAGAGACCCAGTACTTC,CARSLGGEERETGETQYF
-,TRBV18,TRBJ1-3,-,TGTGCCAGCTCACCCGAGCGAGTAACTGGAAACACCATATATTTT,CASSPERVTGNTIYF
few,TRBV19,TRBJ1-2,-,TGTGCCAGTAGTCCACAGGGCTTCTATGGCTACACCTTC,CASSPQGFYGYTF
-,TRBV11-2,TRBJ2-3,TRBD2,TGTGCCAGCAGCTTAGGGAATGCGGGAGTAACAGATACGCAGTATTTT,CASSLGNAGVTDTQYF
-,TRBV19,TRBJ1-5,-,TGTGCCAGTACCTCCTCGACAGGTACTAATCAGCCCCAGCATTTT,CASTSSTGTNQPQHF
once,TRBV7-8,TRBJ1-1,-,TGTGCCAGCACCTTCGGCAGGGGAAGAGGGAACACTGAAGCTTTCTTT,CASTFGRGRGNTEAFF
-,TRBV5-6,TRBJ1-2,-,TGTGCCAGCAGCTTGCAGGGGAAGGGGGCTAACTATGGCTACACCTTC,CASSLQGKGANYGYTF
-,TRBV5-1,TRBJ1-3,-,TGCGCCAGCAGCTTGGTGGGACCCTCTGGAAACACCATATATTTT,CASSLVGPSGNTIYF